The rows below give T cell receptor beta chains drawn from one sample of a study of identical twins. Via MiXCR, TCRdb re-called the 5' RACE reads, giving one row per CDR3 protein. The data contain some 1,700,000 distinct CDR3 sequences, roughly a third of them singletons. Sequencing used cord blood. Receptor source: a newborn girl in good health. The CDR3 runs from the conserved cysteine through the conserved F or W. A D gene is named only where the DNA matches it firmly. Only part of the rows carry a size: once, few, many, or a class if the clone is expanded.

V	D	size	J	CDR3	DNA
TRBV4-1	TRBD1	NA	TRBJ1-5	CASSQGTGDSNQPQHF	TGCGCCAGCAGCCAAGGGACAGGCGATAGCAATCAGCCCCAGCATTTT
TRBV12-3/TRBV12-4	TRBD2	NA	TRBJ2-7	CASSFNKGLDAYEQYF	TGTGCCAGCAGTTTTAATAAAGGACTAGACGCCTACGAGCAGTACTTC
TRBV7-2	NA	few	TRBJ2-6	CARKSLSGANVLTF	TGTGCCAGAAAAAGTCTCTCTGGGGCCAACGTCCTGACTTTC
TRBV6-4	NA	few	TRBJ2-1	CASHDALYNEQFF	TGTGCCAGCCACGACGCCCTTTACAATGAGCAGTTCTTC
TRBV20-1	NA	NA	TRBJ1-6	CSASLGSSYNSPLHF	TGCAGTGCTTCCCTGGGGAGCTCCTATAATTCACCCCTCCACTTT
TRBV3-1	NA	NA	TRBJ1-5	CASSQGGRYQPQHF	TGTGCCAGCAGCCAAGGGGGGCGGTATCAGCCCCAGCATTTT
TRBV12-3/TRBV12-4	NA	few	TRBJ1-2	CASSLRKGGLFYGYTF	TGTGCCAGCAGTTTAAGGAAAGGAGGCTTATTCTATGGCTACACCTTC
TRBV12-3/TRBV12-4	NA	NA	TRBJ1-2	CASSYTPGPNYGYTF	TGTGCCAGCAGTTATACCCCGGGCCCTAACTATGGCTACACCTTC
TRBV12-3/TRBV12-4	NA	NA	TRBJ2-5	CASSLWAAFERYF	TGTGCCAGCAGTTTATGGGCGGCCTTCGAGCGGTACTTC
TRBV12-3/TRBV12-4	TRBD2	many	TRBJ2-3	CASSLRLRLAGGTDTQYF	TGTGCCAGCAGTTTGCGACTTAGGCTAGCGGGGGGTACAGATACGCAGTATTTT
TRBV5-8	NA	NA	TRBJ1-5	CASRSPVSNQPEHF	TGTGCCAGCAGGTCCCCCGTTAGCAATCAGCCCGAGCATTTT
TRBV20-1	NA	many	TRBJ2-1	CSARGVYNEQFF	TGCAGTGCTAGGGGGGTCTACAATGAGCAGTTCTTC
TRBV5-1	TRBD2	many	TRBJ2-1	CASSLGGGSSYNEQFF	TGTGCCAGCAGTTTAGGCGGGGGGAGCTCCTACAATGAGCAGTTCTTC
TRBV20-1	NA	NA	TRBJ2-3	CSARDYSSGSTDTQYF	TGCAGTGCTAGAGACTACTCAAGCGGGAGCACAGATACGCAGTATTTT
TRBV6-6	TRBD2	NA	TRBJ2-1	CASNPLAGGKGQFF	TGTGCCAGCAACCCTCTAGCGGGAGGTAAAGGGCAGTTCTTC
TRBV6-1	NA	few	TRBJ1-2	CASSIIFGYGYTF	TGTGCCAGCAGTATCATATTTGGGTACGGCTACACCTTC
TRBV29-1	NA	many	TRBJ2-7	CSVEVEASYEQYF	TGCAGCGTTGAAGTGGAAGCCTCCTACGAGCAGTACTTC
TRBV4-1	NA	few	TRBJ1-5	CASSQVGGGSNQPQHF	TGCGCCAGCAGCCAAGTCGGGGGGGGTAGCAATCAGCCCCAGCATTTT
TRBV20-1	NA	few	TRBJ2-7	CSAGGKVYEQYF	TGCAGTGCTGGGGGGAAAGTCTACGAGCAGTACTTC
TRBV27	TRBD1	once	TRBJ2-2	CASSKDRGTGELFF	TGTGCCAGCAGCAAAGACAGGGGCACCGGGGAGCTGTTTTTT
TRBV7-9	NA	NA	TRBJ1-1	CASSFAGGAFF	TGTGCCAGCAGCTTCGCGGGGGGAGCTTTCTTT
TRBV5-1	NA	few	TRBJ1-2	CASSLESPTFYGYTF	TGCGCCAGCAGCTTGGAGTCACCGACCTTCTATGGCTACACCTTC
TRBV18	NA	NA	TRBJ2-1	CASSLSGMAGNEQFF	TGTGCCAGCTCACTCTCCGGGATGGCCGGCAATGAGCAGTTCTTC
TRBV5-1	TRBD2	few	TRBJ2-7	CASSLRLAATYEQYF	TGCGCCAGCAGCTTGCGACTAGCTGCTACCTACGAGCAGTACTTC
TRBV9	NA	NA	TRBJ1-1	CASSVGRLTNTEAFF	TGTGCCAGCAGCGTAGGGCGGCTCACGAACACTGAAGCTTTCTTT
TRBV29-1	NA	few	TRBJ2-5	CSVYWYQETQYF	TGCAGCGTCTACTGGTACCAAGAGACCCAGTACTTC
TRBV3-1	TRBD2	NA	TRBJ2-2	CASSLSGGLNTGELFF	TGTGCCAGCAGTCTTAGCGGGGGCTTAAACACCGGGGAGCTGTTTTTT
TRBV6-1	NA	NA	TRBJ2-7	CASSVRINPYEQYF	TGTGCCAGCAGTGTACGTATCAATCCCTACGAGCAGTACTTC
TRBV4-1	TRBD2	many	TRBJ2-3	CASSQAKSQREWNTDTQYF	TGCGCCAGCAGCCAAGCAAAAAGTCAGCGGGAGTGGAACACAGATACGCAGTATTTT
TRBV6-6	TRBD2	few	TRBJ2-3	CASKGAGGDTQYF	TGTGCCAGCAAGGGAGCGGGAGGGGATACGCAGTATTTT
TRBV3-1	NA	NA	TRBJ2-3	CAGSQPQTGDTQYF	TGTGCCGGCAGCCAACCCCAGACTGGAGATACGCAGTATTTT
TRBV20-1	NA	many	TRBJ2-3	CSARSRTDTQYF	TGCAGTGCTAGGTCCCGCACAGATACGCAGTATTTT
TRBV18	NA	few	TRBJ2-7	CASSPSALTYEQYF	TGTGCCAGCTCACCATCGGCGCTTACCTACGAGCAGTACTTC
TRBV7-9	NA	few	TRBJ2-7	CASSLAQAPGYEQYF	TGTGCCAGCAGCTTAGCGCAAGCACCTGGCTACGAGCAGTACTTC
TRBV20-1	NA	NA	TRBJ2-1	CSAPHTQSSYNEQFF	TGCAGTGCTCCACACACCCAGAGCTCCTACAATGAGCAGTTCTTC
TRBV25-1	TRBD2	NA	TRBJ2-5	CASSGPNRDSLFLAGGPREQYF	TGTGCCAGCAGTGGTCCCAACCGGGACAGCCTTTTTCTAGCGGGAGGGCCAAGGGAGCAGTACTTC
TRBV11-2	NA	NA	TRBJ2-7	CASGQDISSYEQYF	TGTGCCAGCGGACAAGACATTTCCTCCTACGAGCAGTACTTC
TRBV2	TRBD1	few	TRBJ1-1	CASSANPGTGRTEAFF	TGTGCCAGCAGCGCCAACCCCGGGACAGGGAGGACTGAAGCTTTCTTT
TRBV6-5	TRBD1	few	TRBJ1-4	CASRYRGTTNEKLFF	TGTGCCAGCAGGTACAGGGGTACAACTAATGAAAAACTGTTTTTT
TRBV20-1	TRBD2	NA	TRBJ2-1	CSATGTSKNEQFF	TGCAGTGCTACCGGGACTAGCAAGAATGAGCAGTTCTTC
TRBV20-1	TRBD1	many	TRBJ1-2	CSASRSGGSYGYTF	TGCAGTGCTAGTCGGTCAGGGGGCTCCTATGGCTACACCTTC
TRBV20-1	TRBD1	few	TRBJ2-7	CSARENSQGAPYEQYF	TGCAGTGCTAGAGAAAATTCTCAGGGGGCCCCCTACGAGCAGTACTTC
TRBV20-1	TRBD1	few	TRBJ2-1	CSAIPGTGNNEQFF	TGCAGTGCTATACCCGGGACAGGGAACAATGAGCAGTTCTTC
TRBV28	TRBD2	NA	TRBJ2-3	CASIPLAGGMTDTQYF	TGTGCCAGCATCCCGCTAGCGGGAGGGATGACAGATACGCAGTATTTT
TRBV29-1	NA	NA	TRBJ2-2	CSVEARPTGELFF	TGCAGCGTTGAGGCCAGGCCCACCGGGGAGCTGTTTTTT